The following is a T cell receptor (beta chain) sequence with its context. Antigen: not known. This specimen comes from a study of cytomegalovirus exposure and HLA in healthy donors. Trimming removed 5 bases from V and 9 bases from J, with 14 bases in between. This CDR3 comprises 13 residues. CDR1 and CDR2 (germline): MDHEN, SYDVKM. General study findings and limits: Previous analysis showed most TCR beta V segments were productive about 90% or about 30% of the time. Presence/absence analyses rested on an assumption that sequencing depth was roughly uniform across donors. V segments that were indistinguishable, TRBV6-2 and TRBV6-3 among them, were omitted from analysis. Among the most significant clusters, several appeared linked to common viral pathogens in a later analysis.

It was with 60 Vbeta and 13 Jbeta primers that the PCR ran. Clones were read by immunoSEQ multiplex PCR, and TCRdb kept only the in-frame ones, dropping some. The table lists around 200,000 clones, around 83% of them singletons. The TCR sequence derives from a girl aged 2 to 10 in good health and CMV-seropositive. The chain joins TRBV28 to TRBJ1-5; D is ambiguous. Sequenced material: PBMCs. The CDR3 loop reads CASSGPEGRPQHF. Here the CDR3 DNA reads TGTGCCAGCAGTGGTCCTGAAGGGAGGCCCCAGCATTTT.